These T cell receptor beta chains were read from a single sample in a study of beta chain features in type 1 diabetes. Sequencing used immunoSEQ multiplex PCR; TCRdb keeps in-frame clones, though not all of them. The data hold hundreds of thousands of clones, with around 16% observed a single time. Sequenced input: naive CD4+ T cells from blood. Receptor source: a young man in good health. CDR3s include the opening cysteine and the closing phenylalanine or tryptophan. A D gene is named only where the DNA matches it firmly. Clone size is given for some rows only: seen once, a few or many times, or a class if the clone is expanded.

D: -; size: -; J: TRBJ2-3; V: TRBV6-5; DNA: TGTGCCAGCAGGGGGACGGGCCGCCGCACAGATACGCAGTATTTT; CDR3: CASRGTGRRTDTQYF
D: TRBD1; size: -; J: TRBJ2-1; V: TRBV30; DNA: TGTGCCTGTGTTCGACAGGGGAAGAACAATGAGCAGTTCTTC; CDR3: CACVRQGKNNEQFF
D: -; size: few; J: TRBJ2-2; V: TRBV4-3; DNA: TGCGCCAGCAGCCAAGAAGGGGACGCCGGGGAGCTGTTTTTT; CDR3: CASSQEGDAGELFF
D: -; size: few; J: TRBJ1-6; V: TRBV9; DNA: TGTGCCAGCAGCGTAACGGTCGAGGGGCAGTATTCACCCCTCCACTTT; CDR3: CASSVTVEGQYSPLHF
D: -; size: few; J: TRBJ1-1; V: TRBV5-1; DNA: TGCGCCAGCAGCTTGGACAGAAACACTGAAGCTTTCTTT; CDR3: CASSLDRNTEAFF
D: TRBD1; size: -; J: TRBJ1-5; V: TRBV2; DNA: TGTGCCAGCAAAGGGGGCGAAAGCAATCAGCCCCAGCATTTT; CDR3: CASKGGESNQPQHF
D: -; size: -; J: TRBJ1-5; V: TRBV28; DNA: TGTGCCAGCGGTGTAGGGGGATGGTCGCAGCCCCAGCATTTT; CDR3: CASGVGGWSQPQHF
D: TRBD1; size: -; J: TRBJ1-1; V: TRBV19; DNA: TGTGCCAGTAGTCCCCATGGGGACAGGGGGCAAAAAGCTTTCTTT; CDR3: CASSPHGDRGQKAFF
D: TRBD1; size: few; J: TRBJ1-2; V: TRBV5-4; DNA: TGTGCCAGCAGCTCCCAAACAGGGGCGAGCTATGGCTACACCTTC; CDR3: CASSSQTGASYGYTF
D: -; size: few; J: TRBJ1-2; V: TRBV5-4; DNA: TGTGCCAGCACCGGTCCGGGGACCTATGGCTACACCTTC; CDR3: CASTGPGTYGYTF
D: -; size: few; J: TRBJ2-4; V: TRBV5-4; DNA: TGTGCCAGCAGCTCCAAGGGGAAGGAAAACATTCAGTACTTC; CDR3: CASSSKGKENIQYF
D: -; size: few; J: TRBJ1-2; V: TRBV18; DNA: TGTGCCAGCTCACCACAAGATGTTAACTATGGCTACACCTTC; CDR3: CASSPQDVNYGYTF
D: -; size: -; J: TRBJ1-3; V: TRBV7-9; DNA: TGTGCCAGCAGCCAGGGTTCTGGAAACACCATATATTTT; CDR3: CASSQGSGNTIYF
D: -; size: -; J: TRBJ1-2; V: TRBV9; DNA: TGTGCCAGCAGCCCCGGCGGGGGTATCGGCTACACCTTC; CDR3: CASSPGGGIGYTF
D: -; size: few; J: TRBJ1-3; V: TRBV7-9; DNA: TGTGCCAGCAGCCCCAGGAGGGGCAAGACTGGAAACACCATATATTTT; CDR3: CASSPRRGKTGNTIYF
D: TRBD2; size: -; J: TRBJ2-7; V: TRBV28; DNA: TGTGCCAGCAGTTTCCACGGGGGGACCTACGAGCAGTACTTC; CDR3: CASSFHGGTYEQYF
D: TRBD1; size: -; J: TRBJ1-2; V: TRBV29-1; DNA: TGCAGCGCAGCTGGACAGGGGAACGGCTACACCTTC; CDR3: CSAAGQGNGYTF
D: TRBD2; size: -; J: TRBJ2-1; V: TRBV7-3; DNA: TGTGCCAGCAGCCCGATTGTCACTAGCGGGAGCAATGAGCAGTTCTTC; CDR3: CASSPIVTSGSNEQFF
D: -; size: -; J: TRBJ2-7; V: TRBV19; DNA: TGTGCCAGTAGTACCAAACAGGGCTCGGGCTACGAGCAGTACTTC; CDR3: CASSTKQGSGYEQYF
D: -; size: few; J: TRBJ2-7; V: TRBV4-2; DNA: TGTGCCAGCAGCCAGTCCGGGTTCCCCTACGAGCAGTACTTC; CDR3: CASSQSGFPYEQYF
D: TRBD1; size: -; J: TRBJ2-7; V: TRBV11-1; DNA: TGTGCCAGCAGCGCAACAGGGGTCCTCTACGAGCAGTACTTC; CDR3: CASSATGVLYEQYF
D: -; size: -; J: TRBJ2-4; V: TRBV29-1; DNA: TGCAGCGTTCAACAAGTAGCCAAAAACATTCAGTACTTC; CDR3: CSVQQVAKNIQYF
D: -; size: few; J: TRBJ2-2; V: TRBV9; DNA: TGTGCCAGCAGCGATCATGCGGGGGAGCTGTTTTTT; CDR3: CASSDHAGELFF
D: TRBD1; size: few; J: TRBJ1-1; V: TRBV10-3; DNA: TGTGCCATCAGTGGCCGACAGGGAAGTACTGAAGCTTTCTTT; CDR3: CAISGRQGSTEAFF
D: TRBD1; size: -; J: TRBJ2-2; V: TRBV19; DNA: TGTGCCAGTAGTAAAAGGACAGGGTGGGCCGGGGAGCTGTTTTTT; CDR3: CASSKRTGWAGELFF